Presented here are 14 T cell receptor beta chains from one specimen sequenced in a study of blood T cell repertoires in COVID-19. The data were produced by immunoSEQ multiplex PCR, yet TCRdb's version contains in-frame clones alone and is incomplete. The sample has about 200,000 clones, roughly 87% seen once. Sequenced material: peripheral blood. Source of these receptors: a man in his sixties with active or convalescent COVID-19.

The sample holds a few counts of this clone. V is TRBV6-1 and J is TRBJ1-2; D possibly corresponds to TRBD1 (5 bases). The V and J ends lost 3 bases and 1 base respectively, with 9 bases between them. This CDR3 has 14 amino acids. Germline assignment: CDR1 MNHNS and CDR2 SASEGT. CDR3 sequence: CASSDRQGNYGYTF. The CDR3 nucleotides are TGTGCCAGCAGTGATAGGCAGGGTAACTATGGCTACACCTTC.

The CDR3 sequence: CASSLAGLAQETQYF. The CDR3 nucleotides read TGCGCCAGCAGCTTGGCCGGGCTAGCCCAAGAGACCCAGTACTTC. The V gene is TRBV5-1, the J gene TRBJ2-5, with D perhaps matching TRBD2 (5 bases). CDR1 and CDR2 (germline): SGHRS, YFSETQ. Trimming took 0 bases from V and 1 from J, leaving 10 bases between them. The CDR3 loop spans 15 amino acids.

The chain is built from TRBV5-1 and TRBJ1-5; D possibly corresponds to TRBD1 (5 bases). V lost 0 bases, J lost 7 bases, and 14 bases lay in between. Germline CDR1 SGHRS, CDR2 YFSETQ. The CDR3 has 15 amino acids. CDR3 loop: CASSLDSREGQPQHF. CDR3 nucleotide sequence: TGCGCCAGCAGCTTGGATAGCAGGGAGGGGCAGCCCCAGCATTTT.

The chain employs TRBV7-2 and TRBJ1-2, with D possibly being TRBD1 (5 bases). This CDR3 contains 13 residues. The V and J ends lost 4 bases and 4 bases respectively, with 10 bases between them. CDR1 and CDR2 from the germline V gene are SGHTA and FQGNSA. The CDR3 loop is CASSSDRIYGYTF. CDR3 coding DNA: TGTGCCAGCAGCTCCGACAGAATCTATGGCTACACCTTC.

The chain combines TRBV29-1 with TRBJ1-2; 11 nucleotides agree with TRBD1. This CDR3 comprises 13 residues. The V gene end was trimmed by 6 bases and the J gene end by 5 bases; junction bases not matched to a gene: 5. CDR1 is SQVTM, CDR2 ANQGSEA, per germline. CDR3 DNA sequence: TGCAGCGTGAGGGGACAGGGGGATTATGGCTACACCTTC. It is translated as CSVRGQGDYGYTF.

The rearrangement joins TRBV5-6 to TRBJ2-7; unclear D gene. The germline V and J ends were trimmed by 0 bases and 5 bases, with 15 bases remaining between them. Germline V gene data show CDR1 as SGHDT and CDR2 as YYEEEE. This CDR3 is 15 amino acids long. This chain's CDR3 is CASSLGLGSIHEQYF. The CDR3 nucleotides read TGTGCCAGCAGCTTGGGGTTGGGCAGTATCCACGAGCAGTACTTC.

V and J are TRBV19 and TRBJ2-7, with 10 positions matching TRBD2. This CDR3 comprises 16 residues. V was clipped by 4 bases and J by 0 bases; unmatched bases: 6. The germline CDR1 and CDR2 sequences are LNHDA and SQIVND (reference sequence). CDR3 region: CASSTKLAGYSYEQYF. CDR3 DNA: TGTGCCAGTAGTACCAAACTAGCGGGGTACTCCTACGAGCAGTACTTC.

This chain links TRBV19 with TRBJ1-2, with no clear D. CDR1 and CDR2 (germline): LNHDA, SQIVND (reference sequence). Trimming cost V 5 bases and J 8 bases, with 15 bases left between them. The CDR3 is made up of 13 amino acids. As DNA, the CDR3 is TGTGCCAGTAGTCTCCCCCGATTCAGAGGCTACACCTTC. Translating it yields CASSLPRFRGYTF.

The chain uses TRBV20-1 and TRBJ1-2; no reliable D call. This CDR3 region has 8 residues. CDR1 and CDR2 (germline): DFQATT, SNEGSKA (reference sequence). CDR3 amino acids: CRPTGYTF. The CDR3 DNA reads TGCAGGCCGACAGGCTACACCTTC.

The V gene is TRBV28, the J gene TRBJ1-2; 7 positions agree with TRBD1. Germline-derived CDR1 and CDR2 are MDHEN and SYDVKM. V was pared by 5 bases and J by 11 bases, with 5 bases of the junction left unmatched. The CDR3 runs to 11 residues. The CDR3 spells CASSLNRGYTF. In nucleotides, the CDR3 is TGTGCCAGCAGTCTGAACAGGGGATACACCTTC.

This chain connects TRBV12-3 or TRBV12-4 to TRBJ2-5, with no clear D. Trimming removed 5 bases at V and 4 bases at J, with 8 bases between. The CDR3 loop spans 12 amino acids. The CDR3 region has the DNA TGTGCCAGCAGTCGCACGGGAGAGACCCAGTACTTC. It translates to CASSRTGETQYF.

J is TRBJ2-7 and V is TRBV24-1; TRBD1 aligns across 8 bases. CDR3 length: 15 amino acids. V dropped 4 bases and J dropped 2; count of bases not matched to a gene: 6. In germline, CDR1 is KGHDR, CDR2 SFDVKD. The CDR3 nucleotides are TGTGCCACCAGTGACCCGGGACAGGAGACCTACGAGCAGTACTTC. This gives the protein CATSDPGQETYEQYF.

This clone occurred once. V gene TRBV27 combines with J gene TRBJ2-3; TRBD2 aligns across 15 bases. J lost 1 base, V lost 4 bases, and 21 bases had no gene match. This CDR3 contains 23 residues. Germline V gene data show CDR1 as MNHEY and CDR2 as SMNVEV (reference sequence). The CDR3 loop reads CASSSHRGGWGLAGGHGTDTQYF. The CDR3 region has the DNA TGTGCCAGCAGTTCCCACAGGGGTGGGTGGGGACTAGCGGGGGGACACGGCACAGATACGCAGTATTTT.

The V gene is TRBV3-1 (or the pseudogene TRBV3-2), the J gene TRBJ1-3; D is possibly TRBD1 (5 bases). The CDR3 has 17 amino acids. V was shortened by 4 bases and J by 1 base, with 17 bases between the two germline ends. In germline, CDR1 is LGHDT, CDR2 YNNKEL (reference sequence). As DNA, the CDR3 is TGTGCCAGCAGCCTGGGGGGAGCCGGCTCTTCTGGAAACACCATATATTTT. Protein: CASSLGGAGSSGNTIYF.